These 21 T cell receptor beta chains came from one sample sequenced in a study of OX40 agonist ivuxolimab in advanced cancers. Sequencing used immunoSEQ multiplex PCR; TCRdb keeps in-frame clones, though not all of them. Of 150,000 to 180,000 clones listed, approximately 94% are singletons. This specimen was CD4+ or CD8+ T cells sorted from blood, taken in a trial of the OX40 agonist ivuxolimab. The receptors come from an adult with an advanced solid tumor such as melanoma, head and neck, liver or kidney cancer.

This chain links TRBV27 with TRBJ1-4; D is possibly TRBD1 (6 bases). The V end lost 5 bases, the J end lost 8 bases, and 21 bases lay between the germline ends. Germline V gene sequence: CDR1 MNHEY, CDR2 SMNVEV (reference sequence). This CDR3 contains 16 residues. CDR3 DNA: TGTGCCAGCAGTCCCTTAGGGGGTACAGGGTTGGAAAAACTGTTTTTT. Translation gives CASSPLGGTGLEKLFF.

In this sample, this clone turned up once. The V and J genes are TRBV9 and TRBJ2-2; tentative D call: TRBD2 (5 bases). Germline-derived CDR1 and CDR2 are SGDLS and YYNGEE. The CDR3 is made up of 15 amino acids. V lost 4 bases and J 1 base, leaving 11 bases between the germline ends. CDR3 DNA sequence: TGTGCCAGCAGCCCCGACGGGATGAACACCGGGGAGCTGTTTTTT. Translation gives CASSPDGMNTGELFF.

J is TRBJ2-6 and V is TRBV7-9; tentatively, D is TRBD1 or TRBD2 (6 bases each). V dropped 1 base and J dropped 3 bases, with 16 bases sitting between them. The CDR3 covers 18 residues. From germline, CDR1 is SEHNR and CDR2 FQNEAQ (reference sequence). CDR3 amino acids: CASSLEAGEADGANVLTF. The CDR3 DNA follows: TGTGCCAGCAGCTTAGAGGCAGGGGAGGCTGATGGGGCCAACGTCCTGACTTTC. The full variable domain, completed using reference TRBV7-9 and TRBJ2-6, is DTGVSQNPRHKITKRGQNVTFRCDPISEHNRLYWYRQTLGQGPEFLTYFQNEAQLEKSRLLSDRFSAERPKGSFSTLEIQRTEQGDSAMYLCASSLEAGEADGANVLTFGAGSRLTVL.

This clone was seen a single time. The V and J genes are TRBV11-2 and TRBJ1-1; D is unclear. This CDR3 is built from 15 residues. Germline values: CDR1 SGHAT, CDR2 FQNNGV. V lost 3 bases and J lost 6, with 17 bases in between. In DNA, the CDR3 is TGTGCCAGCAGCTTGGGATTCACTAAGATCGCTGAAGCTTTCTTT. It yields the protein CASSLGFTKIAEAFF. Looking up the rest from reference TRBV11-2 and TRBJ1-1 gives the full variable domain: EAGVAQSPRYKIIEKRQSVAFWCNPISGHATLYWYQQILGQGPKLLIQFQNNGVVDDSQLPKDRFSAERLKGVDSTLKIQPAKLEDSAVYLCASSLGFTKIAEAFFGQGTRLTVV.

The rearrangement links TRBV6-5 to TRBJ1-1; maybe TRBD1 (5 bases). Trimming took 6 bases from V and 8 from J, leaving 16 bases between them. The CDR3 spans 13 residues. Germline V lookup: CDR1 MNHEY, CDR2 SVGAGI. The CDR3 DNA is TGTGCCAGCAGAGGGGTTGCCGAGGGGGAAGCTTTCTTT. Protein product: CASRGVAEGEAFF.

This chain links TRBV19 with TRBJ1-5, with no clear D. Trimming left V 2 bases short and J 0 bases short, with 11 bases between. CDR3 length equals 16 residues. From germline, CDR1 is LNHDA and CDR2 SQIVND (reference sequence). CDR3 nucleotide sequence: TGTGCCAGTAGTATAATGGGAGATTATAGCAATCAGCCCCAGCATTTT. Translation: CASSIMGDYSNQPQHF.

The chain joins TRBV7-2 to TRBJ2-1, with 12 bases matching TRBD2. Germline trimming cut 1 base from V and 5 bases from J; bases unmatched to any gene: 3. The CDR3 runs 16 residues. The germline V gene encodes CDR1 SGHTA and CDR2 FQGNSA. DNA of the CDR3: TGTGCCAGCAGCTTAGTACTAGCGGGAGGCAACAATGAGCAGTTCTTC. Translation: CASSLVLAGGNNEQFF.

The rearrangement links TRBV7-9 to TRBJ1-2; 11 nucleotides agree with TRBD1. This CDR3 has 19 amino acids. The trim removed 2 bases at V and 0 bases at J, leaving 11 bases unmatched. Germline assignment: CDR1 SEHNR and CDR2 FQNEAQ (reference sequence). CDR3 loop: CASSLSLGQGVIANYGYTF. In DNA form, the CDR3 reads TGTGCCAGCAGCTTATCTTTGGGACAGGGGGTCATAGCTAACTATGGCTACACCTTC. Combining the CDR3 with reference TRBV7-9 and TRBJ1-2 gives the whole variable domain DTGVSQNPRHKITKRGQNVTFRCDPISEHNRLYWYRQTLGQGPEFLTYFQNEAQLEKSRLLSDRFSAERPKGSFSTLEIQRTEQGDSAMYLCASSLSLGQGVIANYGYTFGSGTRLTVV.

The chain joins TRBV27 to TRBJ1-2, with 7 bases lining up with TRBD1. This CDR3 region has 15 residues. With 0 bases clipped from V and 4 bases from J, the junction kept 5 bases outside the gene matches. Looked up from germline, CDR1 is MNHEY and CDR2 is SMNVEV (reference sequence). The CDR3 region has the DNA TGTGCCAGCAGTTTATCAGGAACAGGGGCCTATGGCTACACCTTC. Residues: CASSLSGTGAYGYTF.

The chain links TRBV29-1 to TRBJ1-4; D perhaps matches TRBD1 (5 bases). With 7 bases removed from V and 5 bases from J, the gap between germline ends came to 17 bases. This CDR3 comprises 14 residues. The germline V gene has CDR1 SQVTM and CDR2 ANQGSEA. This CDR3 is CSAGTAGINEKLFF. The CDR3, as DNA: TGCAGCGCCGGGACGGCGGGAATAAATGAAAAACTGTTTTTT.

The chain uses TRBV9 and TRBJ1-4; the match to TRBD1 covers 8 bases. Germline V gives CDR1 SGDLS, CDR2 YYNGEE. J gave up 3 bases and V 3 bases, and 1 base lay outside the gene matches. The CDR3 is made up of 14 amino acids. CDR3 DNA: TGTGCCAGCAGCGGACAGGGGTCTAATGAAAAACTGTTTTTT. It translates to CASSGQGSNEKLFF.

This chain connects TRBV5-8 to TRBJ2-2, with 9 bases aligning to TRBD1. The V gene's germline CDR1 is SGHTS and CDR2 YDEGEE. The CDR3 spans 15 residues. J lost 6 bases, V lost 4 bases, and 7 bases had no gene match. In DNA, the CDR3 is TGTGCCAGCAGCCCCGGGACAGGGTCGGCCGGGGAGCTGTTTTTT. This encodes CASSPGTGSAGELFF.

Here the CDR3 reads CASSSGQGPETQYF. The CDR3 coding sequence is TGTGCCAGCAGCTCGGGACAGGGGCCGGAGACCCAGTACTTC. The chain couples TRBV7-9 to TRBJ2-5; 10 nucleotides line up with TRBD1. V gave up 4 bases and J gave up 5 bases; unmatched junction bases: 4. This CDR3 comprises 14 residues. CDR1 and CDR2 (germline): SEHNR, FQNEAQ (reference sequence).

This clone showed up just a few times. The V and J genes are TRBV10-3 and TRBJ1-6; 7 bases fit TRBD1. The length of the CDR3 is 14 residues. V shed 11 bases and J 5 bases; nucleotides not matched to a gene: 9. CDR1 ENHRY and CDR2 SYGVKD come from the germline V gene. The CDR3 spells CAGRAGGDNSPLHF. The CDR3 DNA reads as TGTGCCGGCCGGGCAGGGGGAGATAATTCACCCCTCCACTTT.

The chain couples TRBV25-1 to TRBJ2-7; a weak D match, TRBD1 (6 bases). Germline V gives CDR1 MGHDK, CDR2 SYGVNS. The CDR3 sequence is 15 residues long. Trimming took 5 bases from V and 2 from J, leaving 16 bases between them. CDR3 residues: CASSPTKGVPYEQYF. The CDR3 nucleotides are TGTGCCAGCAGTCCTACAAAGGGGGTTCCCTACGAGCAGTACTTC.

The rearrangement uses TRBV7-6 and TRBJ2-1; 7 nucleotides align to TRBD2. V shed 3 bases and J 3 bases; nucleotides not matched to a gene: 8. CDR3 length: 16 residues. Germline V gene data show CDR1 as SGHVS and CDR2 as FNYEAQ. The DNA of the CDR3 is TGTGCCAGCAGCTTCTCCGGGGGGAGTGTCTACAATGAGCAGTTCTTC. Its translation: CASSFSGGSVYNEQFF.

The chain joins TRBV6-1 to TRBJ1-1, with 7 bases that match TRBD1. The J segment lost 2 bases and the V segment lost 6 bases, leaving 9 bases of the junction unmatched. The CDR3 consists of 15 residues. The germline V gene encodes CDR1 MNHNS and CDR2 SASEGT. The CDR3 bases are TGTGCCAGCAGCTACATCTGGACAGGAAACACTGAAGCTTTCTTT. Translated, it gives CASSYIWTGNTEAFF.

In this sample, this clone turned up once. This chain uses TRBV7-2 with TRBJ2-7; 11 nucleotides align to TRBD1. The CDR3 is 15 residues long. Germline CDR1 reads SGHTA; CDR2 reads FQGNSA. J gave up 4 bases and V 5 bases, and 7 bases lay outside the gene matches. The CDR3 spells CASSLGQGVGYEQYF. In nucleotides, the CDR3 is TGTGCCAGCAGCCTGGGACAGGGGGTTGGATACGAGCAGTACTTC.

The rearrangement links TRBV9 to TRBJ2-7; TRBD1 aligns across 9 bases. CDR3 length: 16 amino acids. V trimming: 3 bases; J trimming: 0 bases; junction bases outside the gene matches: 7. Per the germline V gene, CDR1 is SGDLS and CDR2 is YYNGEE. The CDR3 here is CASSAHRTGDSYEQYF. CDR3 nucleotide sequence: TGTGCCAGCAGCGCTCATCGGACAGGGGACTCCTACGAGCAGTACTTC. Full variable domain (rest looked up from reference TRBV9 and TRBJ2-7): DSGVTQTPKHLITATGQRVTLRCSPRSGDLSVYWYQQSLDQGLQFLIQYYNGEERAKGNILERFSAQQFPDLHSELNLSSLELGDSALYFCASSAHRTGDSYEQYFGPGTRLTVT.

The V call is TRBV7-3, the J call TRBJ1-1; the D gene is possibly TRBD1 (5 bases). CDR1 SGHTA and CDR2 FQGTGA come from the germline V gene. Trimming took off 2 bases at V and 0 bases at J, with 10 bases between the two ends. The CDR3 is 15 amino acids. The CDR3 DNA is TGTGCCAGCAGCTTAGGGGCAGGTTTGAACACTGAAGCTTTCTTT. It encodes CASSLGAGLNTEAFF.

V is TRBV4-3 and J is TRBJ1-6; D uncertain. The CDR3 length is 13 residues. Between the trimmed V and J ends, which lost 1 base and 7 bases, there was a span of 5 bases. Germline V gene data show CDR1 as LGHNA and CDR2 as YSLEER. CDR3 bases: TGCGCCAGCAGCCAAGGAGAAAATTCACCCCTCCACTTT. It yields the protein CASSQGENSPLHF.